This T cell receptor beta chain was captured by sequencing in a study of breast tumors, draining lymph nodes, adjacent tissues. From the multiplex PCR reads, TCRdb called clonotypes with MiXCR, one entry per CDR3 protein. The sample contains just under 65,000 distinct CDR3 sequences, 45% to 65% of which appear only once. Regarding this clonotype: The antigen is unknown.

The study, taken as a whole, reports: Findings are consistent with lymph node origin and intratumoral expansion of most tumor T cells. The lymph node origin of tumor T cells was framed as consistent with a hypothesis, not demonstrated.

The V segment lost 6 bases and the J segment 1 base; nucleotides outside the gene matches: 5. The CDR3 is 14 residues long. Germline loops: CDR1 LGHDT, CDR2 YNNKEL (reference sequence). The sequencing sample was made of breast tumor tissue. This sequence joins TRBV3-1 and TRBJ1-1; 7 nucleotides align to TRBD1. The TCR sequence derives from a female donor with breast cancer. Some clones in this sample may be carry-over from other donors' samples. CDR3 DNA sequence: TGTGCCAGCAGACTGAACAGGGGGAACACTGAAGCTTTCTTT. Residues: CASRLNRGNTEAFF.